This TCR beta chain was identified during a study of cytomegalovirus exposure and HLA in healthy donors. Details on this clone: Its antigen is unidentified.

Overall study results and limits: Reports described diagnosis of cytomegalovirus status by the classifier as highly specific and sensitive. Later, an analysis found that TCR clusters from the first cohort tended to co-occur in the 120 validation repertoires.

V lost 5 bases to trimming and J lost 0 bases, with 5 bases between them. Germline V gives CDR1 MNHEY, CDR2 SMNVEV (reference sequence). The CDR3 is 13 residues long. The data were produced by immunoSEQ multiplex PCR, yet TCRdb's version contains in-frame clones alone and is incomplete. Among some 170,000 clones listed, more than 75% were seen once. This rearrangement joins TRBV27 to TRBJ1-3; D remains unclear. Input material: PBMCs. The sequence was collected from a man younger than 30 in good health and CMV-seropositive. Here the CDR3 reads CASSLSSGNTIYF. Written as DNA, the CDR3 is TGTGCCAGCAGTCTCTCCTCTGGAAACACCATATATTTT.